The 10 T cell receptor beta chains below were found in one sample sequenced in a study of blood T cell repertoires in COVID-19. TCRdb's copy holds only in-frame clones and misses some; the assay was immunoSEQ multiplex PCR. The sample yields some 89,000 clones, 80% to 90% seen once. The sample taken for sequencing was peripheral blood. The receptors stem from a human donor in a cohort sampled during active COVID-19.

The chain employs TRBV27 and TRBJ2-7; perhaps TRBD2 as D (5 bases). With 8 bases removed from V and 1 base from J, the gap between germline ends came to 21 bases. The CDR3 has 16 residues. The germline CDR1 and CDR2 sequences are MNHEY and SMNVEV (reference sequence). CDR3 in DNA: TGTGCCAGCGGTTATACCGCCGGGATAACATCCTACGAGCAGTACTTC. It codes for CASGYTAGITSYEQYF.

V is TRBV28 and J is TRBJ1-1; tentative D call: TRBD1 (6 bases). V lost 3 bases and J 1 base, leaving 12 bases between the germline ends. The CDR3 consists of 15 residues. Looked up from germline, CDR1 is MDHEN and CDR2 is SYDVKM. The CDR3 sequence: CASSLGGAPNTEAFF. The CDR3 nucleotides are TGTGCCAGCAGTTTGGGGGGGGCCCCGAACACTGAAGCTTTCTTT.

The rearrangement links TRBV4-2 to TRBJ2-2, with 8 bases matching TRBD1. Trimming removed 1 base from V and 8 bases from J; junction bases left unmatched: 9. CDR3 length equals 16 residues. CDR1 and CDR2 (germline): LGHNA, YNFKEQ. In DNA form, the CDR3 reads TGTGCCAGCAGCCAAGCTCAATCAGGGGGCTCTGGGGAGCTGTTTTTT. This sequence encodes CASSQAQSGGSGELFF.

This clone was counted a single time. The rearrangement uses TRBV23-1 and TRBJ2-2; 12 positions agree with TRBD2. TRBV23-1 is an ORF; its function is uncertain. Trimming took 3 bases from V and 6 from J; bases not matched to a gene: 5. The CDR3 is 16 residues long. In DNA, the CDR3 is TGCGCCAGCAGTCAGGGACTAGCGGGCCGGCCCGGGGAGCTGTTTTTT. Its translation: CASSQGLAGRPGELFF.

The rearrangement links TRBV4-3 to TRBJ2-3; no definite D call. The germline V gene encodes CDR1 LGHNA and CDR2 YSLEER. Trimming removed 4 bases from V and 4 bases from J, with 18 bases in between. The CDR3 contains 16 residues. CDR3 bases: TGCGCCAGCAGCCCCGCCTTTATCGGTGGTGCAGATACGCAGTATTTT. Encoded protein: CASSPAFIGGADTQYF.

This sequence joins TRBV19 and TRBJ1-2; 7 positions match TRBD1. Trimming cost V 3 bases and J 3 bases; bases outside gene matches: 10. This CDR3 spans 16 amino acids. Germline assignment: CDR1 LNHDA and CDR2 SQIVND (reference sequence). CDR3 in amino acids: CASSIPARQGDYGYTF. The CDR3 DNA reads as TGTGCCAGTAGTATCCCCGCGCGACAGGGCGACTATGGCTACACCTTC.

The rearrangement uses TRBV7-2 and TRBJ2-2; 7 bases align to TRBD2. Per germline, CDR1 SGHTA and CDR2 FQGNSA. This CDR3 spans 15 amino acids. With 8 bases clipped from V and 2 bases from J, the junction kept 8 bases outside the gene matches. This chain's CDR3 is CASSPASGNTGELFF. CDR3 coding DNA: TGTGCCAGCTCCCCGGCTAGCGGTAACACCGGGGAGCTGTTTTTT. The variable domain in full, completed from reference TRBV7-2 and TRBJ2-2, reads GAGVSQSPSNKVTEKGKDVELRCDPISGHTALYWYRQSLGQGLEFLIYFQGNSAPDKSGLPSDRFSAERTGGSVSTLTIQRTQQEDSAVYLCASSPASGNTGELFFGEGSRLTVL.

The chain links TRBV4-2 to TRBJ2-1, with 12 bases lining up with TRBD2. CDR3 size: 18 residues. With 0 bases clipped from V and 8 bases from J, the junction kept 11 bases outside the gene matches. CDR1 and CDR2 from the germline V gene are LGHNA and YNFKEQ. In DNA form, the CDR3 reads TGTGCCAGCAGCCAAGAATGGGTTGGACTAGCGGGATCTGATGAGCAGTTCTTC. Amino acids: CASSQEWVGLAGSDEQFF.

J is TRBJ1-4 and V is TRBV28; possibly TRBD1 for D (6 bases). This CDR3 spans 16 amino acids. Germline V CDR1 and CDR2: MDHEN, SYDVKM. V shed 6 bases and J shed 6 bases, with 20 bases lying between them. The CDR3 sequence is CASRLPYRVRDEKLFF. In DNA, the CDR3 is TGTGCCAGCAGACTCCCGTACAGGGTAAGGGATGAAAAACTGTTTTTT.

The genes are TRBV6-5 and TRBJ1-3, with TRBD1 identical over 7 bases. Looked up from germline, CDR1 is MNHEY and CDR2 is SVGAGI. The CDR3 contains 15 residues. With V trimmed by 6 bases and J by 0 bases, 5 bases remained unmatched. The CDR3 reads CASSKGQISGNTIYF. The CDR3, as DNA: TGTGCCAGCAGCAAGGGACAGATCTCTGGAAACACCATATATTTT.